The 7 T cell receptor beta chains given below trace back to one sample, sequenced in a study of cytomegalovirus exposure and HLA in healthy donors (TCRdb year 2017). Library creation used the immunoSEQ multiplex PCR assay. For the multiplex PCR, a mixture combining 60 forward primers for TCR Vbeta segments and 13 reverse primers for TCR Jbeta segments was used. TCRdb took this table from immuneACCESS and kept in-frame rearrangements with V and J called. Such tables lack part of the clones; where checked against another copy, unresolved V genes explain under half of the gap, and the rest is unexplained. The sample table holds approximately 160,000 clones, of which 80% were seen once. Approximately 2% of the sample comes from the top ten. Sequencing was done on a sample of PBMCs. The receptors here all came from a human donor in good health.

This clone was observed a single time. A read error may produce the germline difference seen at one junction end. The chain couples TRBV7-9 to TRBJ2-3; D is possibly TRBD2 (5 bases). Germline lookup yields CDR1 SEHNR and CDR2 FQNEAQ (reference sequence). The CDR3 contains 12 residues. The CDR3 here is CSSSILEDTQYF. CDR3 bases: TGTTCCAGCAGCATACTAGAAGATACGCAGTATTTT. Variable domain in full (rest from reference TRBV7-9 and TRBJ2-3): DTGVSQNPRHKITKRGQNVTFRCDPISEHNRLYWYRQTLGQGPEFLTYFQNEAQLEKSRLLSDRFSAERPKGSFSTLEIQRTEQGDSAMYLCSSSILEDTQYFGPGTRLTVL.

The CDR3 protein is CASSVPSGGMTGELFF. The CDR3 nucleotides read TGTGCCAGCAGCGTGCCTAGCGGGGGGATGACCGGGGAGCTGTTTTTT. The chain recombines TRBV7-9 with TRBJ2-2; 11 nucleotides align to TRBD2. The V and J ends lost 5 bases and 5 bases, in that order; junction bases with no gene match: 7. Germline V CDR1 and CDR2: SEHNR, FQNEAQ (reference sequence). The CDR3 contains 16 residues.

This clone turned up a few times. The chain joins TRBV12-5 to TRBJ2-1; perhaps TRBD1 as D (6 bases). The V and J ends lost 5 bases and 5 bases respectively, with 13 bases between them. This CDR3 has 14 amino acids. Germline CDR1 is LGHNT and CDR2 is FRNRAP. The CDR3 sequence is CASGLGQIHNEQFF. CDR3 nucleotide sequence: TGTGCTAGTGGTCTTGGACAGATCCACAATGAGCAGTTCTTC.

This chain joins TRBV5-4 and TRBJ2-1, with unresolved D. The length of the CDR3 is 11 residues. V was cut by 2 bases and J by 8 bases, with 5 bases left in between. Germline values: CDR1 SGHNT, CDR2 YYREEE (reference sequence). The CDR3 nucleotides are TGTGCCAGCAGCTTCGAGGATGAGCAGTTCTTC. It encodes CASSFEDEQFF.

This chain links TRBV19 with TRBJ2-1, with TRBD2 matching over 10 bases. V lost 6 bases to trimming and J lost 10 bases; unmatched junction nucleotides: 6. Germline CDR1 and CDR2: LNHDA and SQIVND (reference sequence). CDR3 size: 13 residues. The CDR3 region is CASRSAGGKEQFF. The CDR3 DNA is TGTGCCAGTAGGTCAGCGGGGGGGAAGGAGCAGTTCTTC. The full variable domain, rest sourced from reference TRBV19 and TRBJ2-1, is DGGITQSPKYLFRKEGQNVTLSCEQNLNHDAMYWYRQDPGQGLRLIYYSQIVNDFQKGDIAEGYSVSREKKESFPLTVTSAQKNPTAFYLCASRSAGGKEQFFGPGTRLTVL.

The CDR3 here is CASSVGTGMNTEAFF. The CDR3 region has the DNA TGTGCCAGCAGCGTAGGGACAGGCATGAACACTGAAGCTTTCTTT. The V and J genes are TRBV9 and TRBJ1-1, with 7 bases that match TRBD1. The CDR3 runs 15 residues. In germline, CDR1 is SGDLS, CDR2 YYNGEE. Trimming removed 0 bases from V and 0 bases from J; junction bases left unmatched: 2.

This chain connects TRBV7-2 to TRBJ2-7; TRBD2 matches at 7 bases. Per the germline V gene, CDR1 is SGHTA and CDR2 is FQGNSA. J lost 1 base, V lost 5 bases, and 2 bases had no gene match. The length of the CDR3 is 13 residues. This chain's CDR3 is CASSPSGSYEQYF. CDR3 nucleotides: TGTGCCAGCAGCCCTAGCGGTTCCTACGAGCAGTACTTC.